This T cell receptor beta chain was found in a study of T cell repertoires in ileal Crohn's disease. Study-wide context: At surgery, 30% to 40% of patients smoked, with median disease duration 7.9 years. Study-wide findings and caveats: Endoscopic recurrence occurred in every patient whose clonality exceeded 26.8%.

As to this clone: Antigen: not known.

Profiling relied on immunoSEQ multiplex PCR, and the TCRdb table lists in-frame clones only, not all of them. The sample carries about 8,200 clones, about 95% recorded once. Germline-derived CDR1 and CDR2 are LNHNV and YYDKDF (reference sequence). The CDR3 length is 15 residues. Trimming at V came to 7 bases and at J to 2 bases, leaving 7 bases not matched to a gene. This clonotype was sampled from an adult with Crohn's disease. The material sequenced was ileal tissue. The chain couples TRBV15 to TRBJ2-2, with TRBD1 identical over 7 bases. The CDR3 coding sequence is TGTGCCACCAAAAGTGGACAGGCCAACACCGGGGAGCTGTTTTTT. It codes for CATKSGQANTGELFF.